A single sample is the source of the 8 T cell receptor beta chains below, sequenced in a study of T cell responses to AZD1222 COVID-19 vaccine. Method: immunoSEQ multiplex PCR; TCRdb's copy keeps in-frame clones and lacks some. The sample lists 120,000 to 150,000 clones; less than 95% were seen once. Specimen: peripheral blood, collected 28 days after the second dose of the MenACWY control vaccine. The receptors here all came from an adult who received the MenACWY meningococcal vaccine as a control.

The V gene is TRBV24-1, the J gene TRBJ2-2, with D possibly being TRBD1 or TRBD2 (6 bases each). Germline CDR1 KGHDR, CDR2 SFDVKD. The CDR3 loop spans 13 amino acids. The V gene lost 8 bases and the J gene lost 4 bases, with 10 bases spanning the gap. The CDR3 nucleotides read TGTGCCACCACCCGGGGGCCCACCGGGGAGCTGTTTTTT. It specifies CATTRGPTGELFF.

The rearrangement joins TRBV15 to TRBJ1-4; D might be TRBD1 (6 bases). Germline lookup yields CDR1 LNHNV and CDR2 YYDKDF (reference sequence). Between the trimmed V and J ends, which lost 1 base and 5 bases, there was a span of 11 bases. The CDR3 contains 15 residues. For the CDR3, the DNA is TGTGCCACCAGCAGAGTAACAGGGTGGAATGAAAAACTGTTTTTT. This sequence encodes CATSRVTGWNEKLFF.

The chain links TRBV29-1 to TRBJ2-7; D assignment may be TRBD1 or TRBD2 (6 bases each). The V gene lost 3 bases and the J gene lost 6 bases, with 15 bases spanning the gap. Germline V gene lookup returns CDR1 SQVTM and CDR2 ANQGSEA. The CDR3 extends over 13 amino acids. DNA of the CDR3: TGCAGCGTTGAGGTCCGGGGGCGAAGCGAGCAGTACTTC. This encodes CSVEVRGRSEQYF.

The V gene is TRBV11-3, the J gene TRBJ2-7; the D gene is possibly TRBD2 (5 bases). Deletions cut 5 bases from V and 6 bases from J, with 14 bases between. Germline lookup yields CDR1 SGHNT and CDR2 YENEEA. The CDR3 sequence is 13 residues long. The CDR3 sequence is CASSRRFQGEQYF. The CDR3 DNA reads TGTGCCAGCAGCCGGAGGTTTCAAGGCGAGCAGTACTTC. Supplemented by reference TRBV11-3 and TRBJ2-7, the full variable domain reads EAGVVQSPRYKIIEKKQPVAFWCNPISGHNTLYWYLQNLGQGPELLIRYENEEAVDDSQLPKDRFSAERLKGVDSTLKIQPAELGDSAVYLCASSRRFQGEQYFGPGTRLTVT.

J is TRBJ2-1 and V is TRBV6-5; 9 bases are a match to TRBD2. V trimming: 2 bases; J trimming: 8 bases; junction bases outside the gene matches: 7. Germline-derived CDR1 and CDR2 are MNHEY and SVGAGI. The CDR3 runs to 15 residues. The CDR3 DNA sequence: TGTGCCAGCAGTTACGCGGGAGGGCCGTCTTATGAGCAGTTCTTC. Its protein is CASSYAGGPSYEQFF.

The chain links TRBV18 to TRBJ2-2; TRBD2 matches 15 bases. After removal of 4 bases from V and 2 bases from J, the junction contained 5 bases not matched to a gene. Germline CDR1 is KGHSH and CDR2 is LQKENI. The CDR3 sequence is 18 residues long. The CDR3 is CASSLGLAGGLNTGELFF. The DNA of the CDR3 is TGTGCCAGCTCACTGGGACTAGCGGGAGGACTAAACACCGGGGAGCTGTTTTTT.

The chain links TRBV4-2 to TRBJ1-1; a weak D match, TRBD1 (6 bases). Per the germline V gene, CDR1 is LGHNA and CDR2 is YNFKEQ. The germline V and J ends were trimmed by 0 bases and 1 base, with 6 bases remaining between them. CDR3 size: 14 residues. CDR3 DNA: TGTGCCAGCAGCCAAGACAGGGGGAACACTGAAGCTTTCTTT. Translated: CASSQDRGNTEAFF.

This clone appeared a few times. The rearrangement links TRBV18 to TRBJ1-3, with TRBD1 as a possible D gene (6 bases). This CDR3 is 15 amino acids long. The germline CDR1 and CDR2 sequences are KGHSH and LQKENI. Trimming shortened V by 8 bases and J by 0 bases, and 14 bases separated the two germline ends. In nucleotides, the CDR3 is TGTGCCAGCAGACCGGGACAAACCTCTGGAAACACCATATATTTT. Protein sequence: CASRPGQTSGNTIYF.